What follows are 9 T cell receptor beta chains derived from one specimen sequenced in a study of fetal regulatory T cell absence and autoimmunity. Libraries were prepared by immunoSEQ multiplex PCR; TCRdb keeps only in-frame clonotypes and omits some of them. The table lists about 95,000 clones, roughly 78% of them singletons. The sample comprised pancreas tissue. These receptors came from a male donor with IPEX syndrome.

The rearrangement joins TRBV19 to TRBJ2-1, with D possibly being TRBD1 or TRBD2 (5 bases each). Trimming took 3 bases from V and 2 from J, leaving 11 bases between them. Germline-derived CDR1 and CDR2 are LNHDA and SQIVND (reference sequence). The CDR3 totals 15 residues. The CDR3 coding sequence is TGTGCCAGTAGTATTCGGGGCAGGGCCTACAATGAGCAGTTCTTC. Protein product: CASSIRGRAYNEQFF.

This chain connects TRBV20-1 to TRBJ2-7; tentatively, D is TRBD2 (6 bases). The germline V gene encodes CDR1 DFQATT and CDR2 SNEGSKA (reference sequence). V dropped 6 bases and J dropped 5 bases, with 11 bases sitting between them. This CDR3 region has 11 residues. CDR3 DNA sequence: TGCAGTGCCGGGGGAGCGGACGAGCAGTACTTC. This encodes CSAGGADEQYF.

V gene TRBV27 combines with J gene TRBJ2-3; 7 bases align to TRBD2. CDR3 length: 21 amino acids. Trimming removed 6 bases from V and 4 bases from J; junction bases left unmatched: 28. Germline V CDR1 and CDR2: MNHEY, SMNVEV (reference sequence). DNA of the CDR3: TGTGCCAGCAGCCGGACCGGGGCAGGAGGACTAGTCGGCCAAGCTCCAGATACGCAGTATTTT. This encodes CASSRTGAGGLVGQAPDTQYF.

V usage is TRBV14 and J usage is TRBJ2-7; unclear D gene. The CDR3 is 21 residues long. Germline V gene data show CDR1 as SGHDN and CDR2 as FVKESK. Trimming left V 4 bases short and J 0 bases short, with 31 bases between. DNA for the CDR3: TGTGCCAGCAGCCTTCCCCCTTTAACTTATCATCTTGGGTACTTCTCCTACGAGCAGTACTTC. It specifies CASSLPPLTYHLGYFSYEQYF. Complete variable domain (other parts from reference TRBV14 and TRBJ2-7): EAGVTQFPSHSVIEKGQTVTLRCDPISGHDNLYWYRRVMGKEIKFLLHFVKESKQDESGMPNNRFLAERTGGTYSTLKVQPAELEDSGVYFCASSLPPLTYHLGYFSYEQYFGPGTRLTVT.

This clone was seen a few times. The gene calls are TRBV30 and TRBJ2-1; 8 nucleotides match TRBD1. The CDR3 runs to 15 residues. Trimming removed 4 bases from V and 3 bases from J; junction bases left unmatched: 8. Germline V gives CDR1 GTSNPN, CDR2 SVGIG (reference sequence). The CDR3 nucleotides are TGTGCCTGGATGGGGTCGGACAGGGTCTACAATGAGCAGTTCTTC. The encoded protein is CAWMGSDRVYNEQFF.

V usage is TRBV30 and J usage is TRBJ2-1; D is perhaps TRBD1 or TRBD2 (5 bases each). V lost 5 bases to trimming and J lost 4 bases, with 12 bases between them. This CDR3 has 13 amino acids. CDR1 is GTSNPN and CDR2 is SVGIG in the germline V gene (reference sequence). In DNA, the CDR3 is TGTGCCTGGCTACCGGGACGGTACAATGAGCAGTTCTTC. Translation: CAWLPGRYNEQFF. The whole variable domain, remainder taken from reference TRBV30 and TRBJ2-1, is SQTIHQWPATLVQPVGSPLSLECTVEGTSNPNLYWYRQAAGRGLQLLFYSVGIGQISSEVPQNLSASRPQDRQFILSSKKLLLSDSGFYLCAWLPGRYNEQFFGPGTRLTVL.

The rearrangement joins TRBV5-1 to TRBJ2-5; TRBD2 agrees at 15 bases. Germline assignment: CDR1 SGHRS and CDR2 YFSETQ. The CDR3 has 17 amino acids. The J segment lost 5 bases and the V segment lost 2 bases, leaving 7 bases of the junction unmatched. The chain's CDR3 is CASSFGTSGRPEETQYF. In DNA, the CDR3 is TGCGCCAGCAGCTTTGGGACTAGCGGGAGGCCGGAGGAGACCCAGTACTTC.

The chain recombines TRBV27 with TRBJ2-1; unclear D gene. The ends were cut back, 3 bases at V and 9 bases at J, with 6 bases in the middle. Germline V lookup: CDR1 MNHEY, CDR2 SMNVEV (reference sequence). The CDR3 extends over 11 amino acids. Here the CDR3 DNA reads TGTGCCAGCAGTTTCCGTGGTGAGCAGTTCTTC. This codes for CASSFRGEQFF.

The gene calls are TRBV9 and TRBJ2-7; the D is unclear. There are 13 residues in the CDR3. Trimming cost V 4 bases and J 2 bases, with 10 bases left between them. The germline V gene has CDR1 SGDLS and CDR2 YYNGEE. This chain's CDR3 is CASSPGGAYEQYF. The CDR3 DNA sequence: TGTGCCAGCAGCCCCGGCGGCGCCTACGAGCAGTACTTC. Using reference TRBV9 and TRBJ2-7 for the parts outside the CDR3, the full variable domain is DSGVTQTPKHLITATGQRVTLRCSPRSGDLSVYWYQQSLDQGLQFLIQYYNGEERAKGNILERFSAQQFPDLHSELNLSSLELGDSALYFCASSPGGAYEQYFGPGTRLTVT.